This T cell receptor (beta chain) was identified in a study of blood T cell repertoires in COVID-19. Study-wide background: Acute and convalescent COVID-19 samples came from the United States, Italy and Spain. Sources were T cells, B-cell-depleted T cells, or PBMCs; the material itself was cDNA or gDNA.

Study processing details: Reference gene primer amplification gave nucleated cell count estimates. TCRdb's table, derived via immunoSEQ multiplex PCR, lists solely in-frame clones and lacks some. V, J and clone size were drawn from that table, and D and trimming were deduced from the DNA. The table includes roughly 53,000 clones, 70% to 90% detected once. V shed 4 bases and J shed 2 bases, with 10 bases lying between them. This CDR3 has 13 amino acids. The germline CDR1 and CDR2 sequences are DFQATT and SNEGSKA (reference sequence). Material: peripheral blood. The chain links TRBV20-1 to TRBJ2-3, with D perhaps matching TRBD1 (5 bases). The sequence was collected from a human donor in a cohort sampled during active COVID-19. As DNA, the CDR3 is TGCAGTGCTATTGACAGTCTCACAGATACGCAGTATTTT. It encodes CSAIDSLTDTQYF.